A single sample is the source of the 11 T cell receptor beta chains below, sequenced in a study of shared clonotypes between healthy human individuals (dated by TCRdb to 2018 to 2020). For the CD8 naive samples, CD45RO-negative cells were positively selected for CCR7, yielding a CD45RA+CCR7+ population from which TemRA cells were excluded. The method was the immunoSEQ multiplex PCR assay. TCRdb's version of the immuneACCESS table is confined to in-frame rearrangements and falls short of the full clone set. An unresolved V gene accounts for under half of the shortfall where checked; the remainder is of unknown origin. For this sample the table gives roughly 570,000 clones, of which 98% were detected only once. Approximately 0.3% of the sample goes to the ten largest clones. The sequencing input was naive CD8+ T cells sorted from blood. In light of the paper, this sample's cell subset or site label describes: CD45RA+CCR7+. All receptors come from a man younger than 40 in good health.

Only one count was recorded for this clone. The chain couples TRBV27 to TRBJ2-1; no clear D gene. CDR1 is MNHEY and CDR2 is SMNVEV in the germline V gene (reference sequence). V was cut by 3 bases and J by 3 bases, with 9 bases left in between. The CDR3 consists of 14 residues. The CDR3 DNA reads TGTGCCAGCAGTTTTGGGTTACACTACAATGAGCAGTTCTTC. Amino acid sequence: CASSFGLHYNEQFF.

CDR3 in amino acids: CASSPGLFNEQFF. CDR3 in DNA: TGTGCCAGCAGCCCCGGACTATTCAATGAGCAGTTCTTC. This chain connects TRBV11-3 to TRBJ2-1; D might be TRBD2 (6 bases). Germline loops: CDR1 SGHNT, CDR2 YENEEA. Trimming left V 5 bases short and J 6 bases short, with 11 bases between. The CDR3 consists of 13 residues.

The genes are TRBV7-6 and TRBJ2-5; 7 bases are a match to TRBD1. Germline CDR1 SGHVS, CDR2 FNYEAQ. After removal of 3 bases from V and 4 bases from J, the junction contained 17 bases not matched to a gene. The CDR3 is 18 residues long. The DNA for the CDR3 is TGTGCCAGCAGCTTTGAGGGGGCAGGCCTAGCAATAGGAGAGACCCAGTACTTC. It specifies CASSFEGAGLAIGETQYF.

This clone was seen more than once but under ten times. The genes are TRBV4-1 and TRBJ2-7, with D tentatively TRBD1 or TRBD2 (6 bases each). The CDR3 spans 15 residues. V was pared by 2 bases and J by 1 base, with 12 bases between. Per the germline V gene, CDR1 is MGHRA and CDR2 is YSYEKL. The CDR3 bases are TGCGCCAGCAGCCAAAGGCAGGGGACTTCCTACGAGCAGTACTTC. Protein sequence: CASSQRQGTSYEQYF.

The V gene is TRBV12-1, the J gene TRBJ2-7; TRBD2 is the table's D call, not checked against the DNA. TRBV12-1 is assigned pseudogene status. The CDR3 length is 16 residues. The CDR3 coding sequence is TGTGCCAGCAGTAGACCGGGACTAGCGGCTAAATACGAGCAGTACTTC. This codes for CASSRPGLAAKYEQYF.

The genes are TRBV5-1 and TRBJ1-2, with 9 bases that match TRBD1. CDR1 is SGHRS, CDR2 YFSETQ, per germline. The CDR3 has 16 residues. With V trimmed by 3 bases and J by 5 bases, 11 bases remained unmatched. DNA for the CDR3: TGCGCCAGCAGCTCGACGTGGGAGACAGGGGGGTATGGCTACACCTTC. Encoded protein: CASSSTWETGGYGYTF. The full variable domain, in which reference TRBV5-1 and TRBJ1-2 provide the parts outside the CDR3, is KAGVTQTPRYLIKTRGQQVTLSCSPISGHRSVSWYQQTPGQGLQFLFEYFSETQRNKGNFPGRFSGRQFSNSRSEMNVSTLELGDSALYLCASSSTWETGGYGYTFGSGTRLTVV.

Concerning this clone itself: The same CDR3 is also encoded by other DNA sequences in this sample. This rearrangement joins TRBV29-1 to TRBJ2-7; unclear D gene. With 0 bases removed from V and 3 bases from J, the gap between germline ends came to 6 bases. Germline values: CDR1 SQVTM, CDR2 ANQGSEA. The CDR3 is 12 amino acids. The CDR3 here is CSVEDRLYEQYF. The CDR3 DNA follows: TGCAGCGTTGAAGATCGGCTCTACGAGCAGTACTTC.

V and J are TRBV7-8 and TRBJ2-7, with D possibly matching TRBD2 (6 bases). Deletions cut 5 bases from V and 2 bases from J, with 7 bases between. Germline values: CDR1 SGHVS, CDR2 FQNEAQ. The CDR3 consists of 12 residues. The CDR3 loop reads CASSPGAYEQYF. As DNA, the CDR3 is TGTGCCAGCAGCCCGGGAGCCTACGAGCAGTACTTC.

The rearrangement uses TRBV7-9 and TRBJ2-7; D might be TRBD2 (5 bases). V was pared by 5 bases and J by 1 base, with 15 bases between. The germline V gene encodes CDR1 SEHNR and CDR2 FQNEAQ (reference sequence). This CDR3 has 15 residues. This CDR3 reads CASSDGQDLSYEQYF. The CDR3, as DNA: TGTGCCAGCAGCGACGGTCAGGACTTGTCCTACGAGCAGTACTTC. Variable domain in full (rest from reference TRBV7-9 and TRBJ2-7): DTGVSQNPRHKITKRGQNVTFRCDPISEHNRLYWYRQTLGQGPEFLTYFQNEAQLEKSRLLSDRFSAERPKGSFSTLEIQRTEQGDSAMYLCASSDGQDLSYEQYFGPGTRLTVT.

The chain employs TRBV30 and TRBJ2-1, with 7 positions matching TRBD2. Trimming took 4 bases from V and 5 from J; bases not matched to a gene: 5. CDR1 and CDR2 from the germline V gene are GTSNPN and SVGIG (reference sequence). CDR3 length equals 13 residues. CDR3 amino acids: CAWNSAGNNEQFF. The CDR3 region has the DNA TGTGCCTGGAATTCAGCGGGGAACAATGAGCAGTTCTTC.

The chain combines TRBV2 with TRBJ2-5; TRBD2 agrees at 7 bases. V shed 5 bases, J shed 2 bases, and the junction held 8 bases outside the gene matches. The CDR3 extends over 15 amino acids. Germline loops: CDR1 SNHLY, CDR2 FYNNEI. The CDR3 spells CASSQSGANQETQYF. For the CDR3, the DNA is TGTGCCAGCAGTCAGAGCGGGGCCAATCAAGAGACCCAGTACTTC.